These 2 T cell receptor beta chains share one sample of origin, sequenced in a study of cytomegalovirus exposure and HLA in healthy donors. Sequenced by immunoSEQ multiplex PCR; TCRdb stores in-frame clones only, minus some. The repertoire holds 71,000 or so clones, with over 85% as singletons. The sequenced material came from PBMCs. The receptor source for this set is a man between 18 and 29 years old in good health and CMV-seropositive.

CDR3 nucleotides: TGTGCCAGCAGTTTAGGGCCAGTTCAGCCCCAGCATTTT. Its translation: CASSLGPVQPQHF. The chain is built from TRBV27 and TRBJ1-5; D remains ambiguous. In germline, CDR1 is MNHEY, CDR2 SMNVEV (reference sequence). The V and J ends lost 2 bases and 6 bases respectively, with 8 bases between them. The CDR3 runs to 13 residues.

The chain is built from TRBV9 and TRBJ2-7, with 7 nucleotides matching TRBD1. Germline V gene data show CDR1 as SGDLS and CDR2 as YYNGEE. The CDR3 sequence is 18 residues long. V lost 0 bases to trimming and J lost 3 bases; unmatched junction nucleotides: 15. CDR3 in DNA: TGTGCCAGCAGCGTAGGCCTGACAGGGAATAGACTTCACTACGAGCAGTACTTC. Translation gives CASSVGLTGNRLHYEQYF. Full variable domain (outside the CDR3, taken from reference TRBV9 and TRBJ2-7): DSGVTQTPKHLITATGQRVTLRCSPRSGDLSVYWYQQSLDQGLQFLIQYYNGEERAKGNILERFSAQQFPDLHSELNLSSLELGDSALYFCASSVGLTGNRLHYEQYFGPGTRLTVT.